Following are 15 T cell receptor beta chains from one sample sequenced in a study of OX40 agonist ivuxolimab in advanced cancers. TCRdb keeps only in-frame clones here, not all; method: immunoSEQ multiplex PCR. The sample has roughly 100,000 clones; 87% are singletons. The material was CD4+ or CD8+ T cells sorted from blood, obtained in a trial of the OX40 agonist ivuxolimab. These receptors were collected from an adult with an advanced solid tumor such as melanoma, head and neck, liver or kidney cancer.

V is TRBV11-2 and J is TRBJ1-5, with TRBD1 matching 8 bases. V lost 1 base and J lost 1; bases outside the gene matches: 0. The CDR3 extends over 15 amino acids. Looked up from germline, CDR1 is SGHAT and CDR2 is FQNNGV. The CDR3 loop is CASSLGTGSNQPQHF. CDR3 nucleotides: TGTGCCAGCAGCTTAGGGACAGGGAGCAATCAGCCCCAGCATTTT.

The chain combines TRBV6-1 with TRBJ1-2; possible D gene TRBD1, 5 bases. CDR1 is MNHNS, CDR2 SASEGT, per germline. Trimming cost V 7 bases and J 6 bases, with 18 bases left between them. This CDR3 is 14 amino acids long. In nucleotides, the CDR3 is TGTGCCAGCACCCCTAGGGGAGAGGGCCATGGCTACACCTTC. As protein: CASTPRGEGHGYTF.

The V gene is TRBV12-5, the J gene TRBJ2-7; either TRBD1 or TRBD2 may fit D (5 bases each). Trimming stripped 0 bases from V and 2 bases from J, with 14 bases between. The CDR3 loop spans 16 amino acids. CDR1 is LGHNT, CDR2 FRNRAP, per germline. The CDR3 bases are TGTGCTAGTGGTTTGGTAATCGGGACCGTGCCCTACGAGCAGTACTTC. Its protein product is CASGLVIGTVPYEQYF.

The V call is TRBV5-1, the J call TRBJ2-7, with 10 bases aligning to TRBD1. The CDR3 is 16 amino acids. V gave up 0 bases and J gave up 2 bases; unmatched junction bases: 5. Germline lookup yields CDR1 SGHRS and CDR2 YFSETQ. The CDR3 region has the DNA TGCGCCAGCAGCTTGGCTTGGGACAGGGGCACCTACGAGCAGTACTTC. Its protein product is CASSLAWDRGTYEQYF. Filled out from reference TRBV5-1 and TRBJ2-7, the complete variable domain reads KAGVTQTPRYLIKTRGQQVTLSCSPISGHRSVSWYQQTPGQGLQFLFEYFSETQRNKGNFPGRFSGRQFSNSRSEMNVSTLELGDSALYLCASSLAWDRGTYEQYFGPGTRLTVT.

This rearrangement joins TRBV19 to TRBJ2-1, with 14 bases that match TRBD2. CDR1 is LNHDA and CDR2 is SQIVND in the germline V gene (reference sequence). The junction had 11 bases not matched to a gene; V was cut back by 5 bases and J by 8 bases. The CDR3 totals 17 residues. CDR3 sequence: CASSLATSGGAPDEQFF. CDR3 nucleotides: TGTGCCAGTAGTCTCGCGACTAGCGGGGGGGCCCCCGATGAGCAGTTCTTC.

The chain couples TRBV13 to TRBJ2-7; TRBD2 is a possible D gene (6 bases). The V gene's germline CDR1 is PRHDT and CDR2 FYEKMQ (reference sequence). The CDR3 contains 14 residues. Trimming pared 5 bases from V and 2 bases from J, leaving 13 bases between. CDR3 residues: CASSQTGVAYEQYF. DNA of the CDR3: TGTGCCAGCAGCCAGACGGGGGTTGCCTACGAGCAGTACTTC. Together with reference TRBV13 and TRBJ2-7, the CDR3 gives the full variable domain: AAGVIQSPRHLIKEKRETATLKCYPIPRHDTVYWYQQGPGQDPQFLISFYEKMQSDKGSIPDRFSAQQFSDYHSELNMSSLELGDSALYFCASSQTGVAYEQYFGPGTRLTVT.

In DNA form, the CDR3 reads TGTGCCAGTAGTTTCAGCCGGGACACAGATCAGCCCCAGCATTTT. Amino acids: CASSFSRDTDQPQHF. This chain uses TRBV19 with TRBJ1-5, with a weak D call TRBD1 (6 bases). With 5 bases removed from V and 5 bases from J, the gap between germline ends came to 16 bases. Looked up from germline, CDR1 is LNHDA and CDR2 is SQIVND (reference sequence). This CDR3 is 15 amino acids long.

The chain is built from TRBV2 and TRBJ1-2; 8 nucleotides line up with TRBD1. This CDR3 contains 13 residues. CDR1 is SNHLY and CDR2 is FYNNEI in the germline V gene. V was pared by 5 bases and J by 3 bases, with 2 bases of the junction left unmatched. The CDR3, as DNA: TGTGCCAGCAGTTTACAGGGGGACTATGGCTACACCTTC. Its protein product is CASSLQGDYGYTF.

V usage is TRBV29-1 and J usage is TRBJ1-1, with D possibly matching TRBD1 (5 bases). From germline, CDR1 is SQVTM and CDR2 ANQGSEA. CDR3 length: 12 residues. V lost 3 bases to trimming and J lost 4 bases, with 9 bases between them. The CDR3 DNA follows: TGCAGCGTTGAGTGGCAGGGCACTGAAGCTTTCTTT. This translates into CSVEWQGTEAFF. Using reference TRBV29-1 and TRBJ1-1 for the parts outside the CDR3, the full variable domain is SAVISQKPSRDICQRGTSLTIQCQVDSQVTMMFWYRQQPGQSLTLIATANQGSEATYESGFVIDKFPISRPNLTFSTLTVSNMSPEDSSIYLCSVEWQGTEAFFGQGTRLTVV.

V usage is TRBV5-1 and J usage is TRBJ2-5, with D maybe TRBD1 (5 bases). Germline-derived CDR1 and CDR2 are SGHRS and YFSETQ. Trimming removed 1 base at V and 4 bases at J, with 14 bases between. This CDR3 has 15 amino acids. The CDR3 bases are TGCGCCAGCAGCTTGACTAACGTCAGGGTAGAGACCCAGTACTTC. It codes for CASSLTNVRVETQYF.

This clone occurred once. This chain joins TRBV7-9 and TRBJ2-7; TRBD2 matches at 13 bases. Trimming took 1 base from V and 12 from J; bases not matched to a gene: 9. CDR3 length equals 15 residues. Germline V gives CDR1 SEHNR, CDR2 FQNEAQ (reference sequence). The CDR3 reads CASSLEVGLAGVSYF. DNA for the CDR3: TGTGCCAGCAGCTTAGAAGTTGGACTAGCGGGGGTCTCGTACTTC.

The chain recombines TRBV7-8 with TRBJ2-7; D ambiguous. V was clipped by 5 bases and J by 2 bases, with 16 bases between them. This CDR3 has 15 amino acids. The germline V gene encodes CDR1 SGHVS and CDR2 FQNEAQ. CDR3 in DNA: TGTGCCAGCAGCCGAGTTTCTGGGTCGGCCTACGAGCAGTACTTC. Protein product: CASSRVSGSAYEQYF.

In its sample, this clone was seen once. V is TRBV19 and J is TRBJ1-2; D remains ambiguous. The CDR3 length is 15 residues. Germline V CDR1 and CDR2: LNHDA, SQIVND (reference sequence). V shed 1 base and J shed 0 bases, with 9 bases lying between them. CDR3 residues: CASSIGGYPNYGYTF. CDR3 in DNA: TGTGCCAGTAGTATAGGGGGATACCCTAACTATGGCTACACCTTC.

The chain has TRBV7-2 and TRBJ1-2; D unclear. CDR3 length equals 12 residues. Germline V CDR1 and CDR2: SGHTA, FQGNSA. V was shortened by 0 bases and J by 10 bases, with 9 bases between the two germline ends. CDR3 sequence: CASSLAVGTYTF. In nucleotides, the CDR3 is TGTGCCAGCAGCTTAGCGGTCGGTACCTACACCTTC.

This sequence joins TRBV18 and TRBJ1-2; 9 bases are shared with TRBD1. The CDR3 has 14 amino acids. Germline lookup yields CDR1 KGHSH and CDR2 LQKENI. The V and J ends lost 5 bases and 5 bases, in that order; junction bases with no gene match: 6. The DNA for the CDR3 is TGTGCCAGCTCAGGGGACAGGGTCGGGTATGGCTACACCTTC. It codes for CASSGDRVGYGYTF.